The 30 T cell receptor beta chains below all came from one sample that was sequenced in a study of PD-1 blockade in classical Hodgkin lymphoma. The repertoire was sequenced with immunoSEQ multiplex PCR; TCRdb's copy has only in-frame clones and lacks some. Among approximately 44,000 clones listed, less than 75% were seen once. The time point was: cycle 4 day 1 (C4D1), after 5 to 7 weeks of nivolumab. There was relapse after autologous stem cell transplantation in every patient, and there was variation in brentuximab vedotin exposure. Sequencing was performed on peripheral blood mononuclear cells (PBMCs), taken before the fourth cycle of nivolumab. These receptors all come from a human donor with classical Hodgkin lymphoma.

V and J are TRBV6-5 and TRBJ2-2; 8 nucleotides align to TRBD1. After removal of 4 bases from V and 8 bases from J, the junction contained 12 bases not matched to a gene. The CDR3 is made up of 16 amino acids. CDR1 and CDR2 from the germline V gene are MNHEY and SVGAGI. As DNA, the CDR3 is TGTGCCAGCAGTTTCATACAGGGGGGTCCTTTAGGGGAGCTGTTTTTT. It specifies CASSFIQGGPLGELFF.

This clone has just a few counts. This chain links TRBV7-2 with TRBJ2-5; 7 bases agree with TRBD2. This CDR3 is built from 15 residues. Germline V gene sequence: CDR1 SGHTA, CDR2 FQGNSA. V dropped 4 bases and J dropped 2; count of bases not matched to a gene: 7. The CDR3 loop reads CASSSGLLQQETQYF. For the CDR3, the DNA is TGTGCCAGCAGCTCGGGACTACTCCAGCAAGAGACCCAGTACTTC.

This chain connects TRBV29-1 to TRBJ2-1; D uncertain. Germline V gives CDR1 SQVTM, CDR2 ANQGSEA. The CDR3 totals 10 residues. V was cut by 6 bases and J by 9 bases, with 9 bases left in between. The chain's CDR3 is CSVRLIEQFF. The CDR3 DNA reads TGCAGCGTGCGGCTAATTGAGCAGTTCTTC.

The CDR3 DNA is TGCGCCAGCAGCTTTGGGAGGAATCAGCCCCAGCATTTT. Translating it yields CASSFGRNQPQHF. The chain recombines TRBV5-1 with TRBJ1-5; unclear D gene. The V gene lost 2 bases and the J gene lost 4 bases, with 7 bases spanning the gap. The germline V gene has CDR1 SGHRS and CDR2 YFSETQ. CDR3 size: 13 residues.

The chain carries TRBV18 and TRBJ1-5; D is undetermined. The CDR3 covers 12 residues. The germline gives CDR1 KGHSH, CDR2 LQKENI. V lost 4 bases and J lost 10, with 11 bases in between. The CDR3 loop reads CASSLSYYPQHF. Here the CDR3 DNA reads TGTGCCAGCTCACTAAGTTATTATCCCCAGCATTTT.

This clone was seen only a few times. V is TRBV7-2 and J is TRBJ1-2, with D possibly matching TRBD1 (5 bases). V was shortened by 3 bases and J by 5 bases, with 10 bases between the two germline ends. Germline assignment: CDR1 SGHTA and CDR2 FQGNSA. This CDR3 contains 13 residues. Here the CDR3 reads CASSFAGLYGYTF. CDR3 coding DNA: TGTGCCAGCAGCTTCGCGGGGCTTTATGGCTACACCTTC.

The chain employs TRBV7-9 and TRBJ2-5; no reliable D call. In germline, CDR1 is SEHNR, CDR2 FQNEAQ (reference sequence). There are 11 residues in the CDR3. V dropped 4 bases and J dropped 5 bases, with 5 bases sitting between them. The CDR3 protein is CASSSPETQYF. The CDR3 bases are TGTGCCAGCAGCTCCCCGGAGACCCAGTACTTC.

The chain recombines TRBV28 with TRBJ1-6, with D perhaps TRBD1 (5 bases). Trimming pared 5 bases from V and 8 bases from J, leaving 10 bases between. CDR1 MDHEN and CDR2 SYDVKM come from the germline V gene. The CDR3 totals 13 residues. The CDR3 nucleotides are TGTGCCAGCAGTCAGGGTATGGATTCACCCCTCCACTTT. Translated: CASSQGMDSPLHF.

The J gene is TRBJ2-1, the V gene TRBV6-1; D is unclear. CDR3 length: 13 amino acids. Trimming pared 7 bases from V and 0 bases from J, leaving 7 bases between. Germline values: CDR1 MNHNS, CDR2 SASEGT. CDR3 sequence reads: CASTRTSYNEQFF. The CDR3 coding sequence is TGTGCCAGCACGAGGACCTCCTACAATGAGCAGTTCTTC.

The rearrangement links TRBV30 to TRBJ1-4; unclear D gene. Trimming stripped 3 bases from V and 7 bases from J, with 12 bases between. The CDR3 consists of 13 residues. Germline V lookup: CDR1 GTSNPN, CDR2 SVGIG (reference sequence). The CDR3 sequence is CAWSLDWREKLFF. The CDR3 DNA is TGTGCCTGGAGCCTAGACTGGCGTGAAAAACTGTTTTTT.

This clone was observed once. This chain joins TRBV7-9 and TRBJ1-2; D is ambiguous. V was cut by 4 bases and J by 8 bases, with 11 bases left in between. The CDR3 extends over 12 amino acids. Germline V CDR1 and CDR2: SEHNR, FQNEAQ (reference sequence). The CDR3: CASSSRTEGYTF. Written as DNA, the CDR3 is TGTGCCAGCAGCTCCAGAACAGAGGGCTACACCTTC.

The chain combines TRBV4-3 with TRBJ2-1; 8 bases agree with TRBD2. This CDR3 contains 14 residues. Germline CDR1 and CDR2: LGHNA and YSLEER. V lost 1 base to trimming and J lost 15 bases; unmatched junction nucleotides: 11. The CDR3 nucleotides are TGCGCCAGCAGCCAAGTCCCCGGACTAGCCAGCTCGTTCTTC. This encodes CASSQVPGLASSFF.

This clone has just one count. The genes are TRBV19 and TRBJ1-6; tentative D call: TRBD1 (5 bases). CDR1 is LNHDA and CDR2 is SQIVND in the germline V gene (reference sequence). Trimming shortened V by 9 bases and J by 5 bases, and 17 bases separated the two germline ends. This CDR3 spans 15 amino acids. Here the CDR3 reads CASAYGTENNSPLHF. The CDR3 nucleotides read TGTGCCAGCGCTTACGGGACCGAAAATAATTCACCCCTCCACTTT.

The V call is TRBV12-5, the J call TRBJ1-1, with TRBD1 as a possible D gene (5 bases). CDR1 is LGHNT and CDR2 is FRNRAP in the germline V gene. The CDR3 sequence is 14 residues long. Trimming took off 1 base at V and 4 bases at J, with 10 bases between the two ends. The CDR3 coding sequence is TGTGCTAGTGGTTTGGGACAGTCTGGCACTGAAGCTTTCTTT. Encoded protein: CASGLGQSGTEAFF. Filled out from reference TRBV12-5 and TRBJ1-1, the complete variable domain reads DARVTQTPRHKVTEMGQEVTMRCQPILGHNTVFWYRQTMMQGLELLAYFRNRAPLDDSGMPKDRFSAEMPDATLATLKIQPSEPRDSAVYFCASGLGQSGTEAFFGQGTRLTVV.

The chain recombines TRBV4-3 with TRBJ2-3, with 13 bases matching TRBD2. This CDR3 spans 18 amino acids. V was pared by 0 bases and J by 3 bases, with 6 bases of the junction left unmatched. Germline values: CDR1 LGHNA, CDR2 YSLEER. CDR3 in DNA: TGCGCCAGCAGCCAAGATTCCGGACTAGCGGGAGTGACAGATACGCAGTATTTT. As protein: CASSQDSGLAGVTDTQYF.

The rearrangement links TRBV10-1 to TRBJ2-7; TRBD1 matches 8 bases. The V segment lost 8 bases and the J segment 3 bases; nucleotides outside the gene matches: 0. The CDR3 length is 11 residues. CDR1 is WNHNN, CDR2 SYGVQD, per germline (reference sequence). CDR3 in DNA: TGCGCCAGCGGGACAGGCTACGAGCAGTACTTC. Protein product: CASGTGYEQYF.

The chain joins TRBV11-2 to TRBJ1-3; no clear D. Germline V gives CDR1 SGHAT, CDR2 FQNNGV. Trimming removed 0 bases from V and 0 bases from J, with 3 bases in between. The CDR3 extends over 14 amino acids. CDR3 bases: TGTGCCAGCAGCTTAGAATTCTCTGGAAACACCATATATTTT. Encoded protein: CASSLEFSGNTIYF. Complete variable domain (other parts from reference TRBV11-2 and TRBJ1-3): EAGVAQSPRYKIIEKRQSVAFWCNPISGHATLYWYQQILGQGPKLLIQFQNNGVVDDSQLPKDRFSAERLKGVDSTLKIQPAKLEDSAVYLCASSLEFSGNTIYFGEGSWLTVV.

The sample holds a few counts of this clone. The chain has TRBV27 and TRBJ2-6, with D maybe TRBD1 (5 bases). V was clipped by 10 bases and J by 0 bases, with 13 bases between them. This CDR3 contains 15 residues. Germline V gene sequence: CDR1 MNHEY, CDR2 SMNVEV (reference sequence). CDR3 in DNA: TGTGCCACCCGGACACCCAGCTCTGGGGCCAACGTCCTGACTTTC. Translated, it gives CATRTPSSGANVLTF. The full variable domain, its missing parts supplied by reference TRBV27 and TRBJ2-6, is EAQVTQNPRYLITVTGKKLTVTCSQNMNHEYMSWYRQDPGLGLRQIYYSMNVEVTDKGDVPEGYKVSRKEKRNFPLILESPSPNQTSLYFCATRTPSSGANVLTFGAGSRLTVL.

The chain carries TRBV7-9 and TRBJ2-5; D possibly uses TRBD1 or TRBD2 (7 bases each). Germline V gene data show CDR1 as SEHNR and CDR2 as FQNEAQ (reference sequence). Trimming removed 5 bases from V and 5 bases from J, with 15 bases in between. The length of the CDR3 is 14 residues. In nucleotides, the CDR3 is TGTGCCAGCAGCATATCAGGGGGGGTCGAGACCCAGTACTTC. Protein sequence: CASSISGGVETQYF.

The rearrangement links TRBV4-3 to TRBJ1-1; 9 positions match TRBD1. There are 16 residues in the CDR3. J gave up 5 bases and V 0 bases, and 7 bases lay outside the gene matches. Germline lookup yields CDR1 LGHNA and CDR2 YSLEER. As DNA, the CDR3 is TGCGCCAGCAGCCAAGATGGCGGGACAGGGAGGACTGAAGCTTTCTTT. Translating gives CASSQDGGTGRTEAFF.

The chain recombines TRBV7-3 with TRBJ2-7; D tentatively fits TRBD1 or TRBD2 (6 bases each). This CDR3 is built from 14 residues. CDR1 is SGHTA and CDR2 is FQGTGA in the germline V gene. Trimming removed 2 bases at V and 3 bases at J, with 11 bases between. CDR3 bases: TGTGCCAGCAGCTTAGATGGGGGGCTCTACGAGCAGTACTTC. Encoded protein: CASSLDGGLYEQYF.

The CDR3 bases are TGCGCCAGTAATTCATGGGGCGTTAGCAATGAGCAGTTCTTC. It translates to CASNSWGVSNEQFF. The rearrangement joins TRBV5-1 to TRBJ2-1, with D possibly matching TRBD1 (5 bases). Trimming left V 8 bases short and J 6 bases short, with 18 bases between. The CDR3 has 14 amino acids. From germline, CDR1 is SGHRS and CDR2 YFSETQ. Full variable domain (rest looked up from reference TRBV5-1 and TRBJ2-1): KAGVTQTPRYLIKTRGQQVTLSCSPISGHRSVSWYQQTPGQGLQFLFEYFSETQRNKGNFPGRFSGRQFSNSRSEMNVSTLELGDSALYLCASNSWGVSNEQFFGPGTRLTVL.

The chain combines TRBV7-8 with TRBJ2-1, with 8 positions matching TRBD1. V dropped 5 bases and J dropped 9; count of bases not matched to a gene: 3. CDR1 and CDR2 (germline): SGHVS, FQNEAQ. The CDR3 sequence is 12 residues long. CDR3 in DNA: TGTGCCAGCAGCGTAGACAGGGGTGAGCAGTTCTTC. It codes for CASSVDRGEQFF.

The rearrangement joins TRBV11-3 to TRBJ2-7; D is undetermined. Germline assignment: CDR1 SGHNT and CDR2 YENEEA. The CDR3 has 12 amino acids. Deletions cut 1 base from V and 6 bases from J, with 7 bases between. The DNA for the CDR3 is TGTGCCAGCAGCTTAGGGGCCGGCGAGCAGTACTTC. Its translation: CASSLGAGEQYF.

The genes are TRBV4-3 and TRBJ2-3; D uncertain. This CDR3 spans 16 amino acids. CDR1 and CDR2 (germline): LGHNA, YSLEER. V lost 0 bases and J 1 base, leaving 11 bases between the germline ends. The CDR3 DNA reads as TGCGCCAGCAGCCAAGAGTCCGCGATCGGCACAGATACGCAGTATTTT. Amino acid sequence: CASSQESAIGTDTQYF.

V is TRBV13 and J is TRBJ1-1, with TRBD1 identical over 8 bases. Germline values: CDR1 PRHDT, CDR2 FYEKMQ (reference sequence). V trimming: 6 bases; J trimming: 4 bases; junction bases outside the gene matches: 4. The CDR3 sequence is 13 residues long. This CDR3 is CASRQTGVTEAFF. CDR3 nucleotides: TGTGCCAGCAGACAGACAGGGGTCACTGAAGCTTTCTTT.

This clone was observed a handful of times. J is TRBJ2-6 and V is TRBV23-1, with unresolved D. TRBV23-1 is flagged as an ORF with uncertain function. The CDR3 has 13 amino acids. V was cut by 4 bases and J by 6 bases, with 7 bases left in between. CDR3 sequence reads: CASSPQSANVLTF. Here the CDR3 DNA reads TGCGCCAGCAGTCCTCAGTCGGCCAACGTCCTGACTTTC.

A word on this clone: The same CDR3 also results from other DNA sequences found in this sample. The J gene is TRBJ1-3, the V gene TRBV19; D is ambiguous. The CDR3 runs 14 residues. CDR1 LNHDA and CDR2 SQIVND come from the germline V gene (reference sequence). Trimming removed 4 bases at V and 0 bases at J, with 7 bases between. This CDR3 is CASSTGSSGNTIYF. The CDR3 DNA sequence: TGTGCCAGTAGTACGGGAAGCTCTGGAAACACCATATATTTT.

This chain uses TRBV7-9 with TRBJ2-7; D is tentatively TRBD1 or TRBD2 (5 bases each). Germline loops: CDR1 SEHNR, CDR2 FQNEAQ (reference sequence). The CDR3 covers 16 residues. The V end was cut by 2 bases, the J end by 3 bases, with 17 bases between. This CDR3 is CASSLPNGTGNYEQYF. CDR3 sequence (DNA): TGTGCCAGCAGCTTACCTAATGGGACGGGAAACTACGAGCAGTACTTC.

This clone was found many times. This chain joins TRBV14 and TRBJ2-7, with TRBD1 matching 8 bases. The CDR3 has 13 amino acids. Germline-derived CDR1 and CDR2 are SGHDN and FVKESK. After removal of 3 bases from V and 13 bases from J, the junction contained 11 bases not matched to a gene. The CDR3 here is CASSHKAGTGYYF. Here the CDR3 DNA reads TGTGCCAGCAGCCATAAAGCCGGGACAGGCTATTACTTC.